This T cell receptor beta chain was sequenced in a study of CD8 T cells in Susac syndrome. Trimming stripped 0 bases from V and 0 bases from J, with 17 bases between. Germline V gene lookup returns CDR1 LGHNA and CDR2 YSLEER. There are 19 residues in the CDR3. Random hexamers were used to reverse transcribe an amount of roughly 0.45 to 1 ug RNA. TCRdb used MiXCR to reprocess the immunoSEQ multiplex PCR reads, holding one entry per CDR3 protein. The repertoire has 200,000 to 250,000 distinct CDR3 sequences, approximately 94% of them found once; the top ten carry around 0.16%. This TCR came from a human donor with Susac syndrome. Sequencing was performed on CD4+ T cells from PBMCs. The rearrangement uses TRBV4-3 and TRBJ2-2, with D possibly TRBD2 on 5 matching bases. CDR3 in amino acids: CASSQDYEGTTANTGELFF. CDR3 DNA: TGCGCCAGCAGCCAAGATTACGAGGGCACAACTGCGAACACCGGGGAGCTGTTTTTT.